This T cell receptor beta chain was sequenced in a study of Graves' ophthalmopathy and Graves' hyperthyroidism. Study outcomes and limitations: The authors also found most expanded thyroid clonotypes above 0.001 frequency in blood. The study's model predicted ophthalmopathy progression at 70.59% sensitivity and 72.22% specificity. In separating ophthalmopathy from stable hyperthyroidism, a 13-signature model achieved 85% to 90% sensitivity and 70% to 83% specificity.

In germline, CDR1 is SNHLY, CDR2 FYNNEI. This CDR3 has 12 residues. RNA transcripts were the source from which TCR beta CDR3 regions were amplified. First-round RT-PCR with HTBI primers preceded a second-round multiplex PCR. TCRdb independently ran MiXCR on the multiplex PCR reads; one entry per CDR3 protein. Among hundreds of thousands of distinct CDR3 sequences, about 41% were seen once, and the ten largest hold around 3%. With respect to this clonotype: The antigen is unknown.

Ophthalmopathy donors showed moderate-to-severe activity, CAS ≥3, NOSPECS ≥4 and a duration under 3 months. Sequenced: peripheral blood. V is TRBV2 and J is TRBJ2-7; D ambiguous. With the DNA end fitting TRBJ2-1 better, the J assignment may be wrong. The receptor's source is an adult man with Graves' ophthalmopathy. CDR3 sequence (DNA): TGTGCCAGCAGTGAAGAGCCGCGTGAGCAGTTCTTC. It specifies CASSEEPREQFF.